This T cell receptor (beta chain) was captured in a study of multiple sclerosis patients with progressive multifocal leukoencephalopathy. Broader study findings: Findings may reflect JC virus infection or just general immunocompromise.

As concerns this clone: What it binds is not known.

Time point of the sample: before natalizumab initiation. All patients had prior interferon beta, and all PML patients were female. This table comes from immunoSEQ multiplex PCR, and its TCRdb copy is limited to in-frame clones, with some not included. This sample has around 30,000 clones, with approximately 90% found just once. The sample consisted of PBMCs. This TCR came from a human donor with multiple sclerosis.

The CDR3 protein is CASSDRATDTQYF. For the CDR3, the DNA is TGTGCCAGCAGTGACCGGGCCACAGATACGCAGTATTTT. The chain uses TRBV6-4 and TRBJ2-3, with D uncertain. The V end was cut by 2 bases, the J end by 2 bases, with 5 bases between. CDR1 and CDR2 from the germline V gene are MRHNA and SNTAGT. The CDR3 is 13 amino acids.